This T cell receptor beta chain was sequenced during a study of persistence of HIV-infected CD4 T cells. Sequencing used immunoSEQ version 4 in survey mode. Each sample used up to roughly 1 ug genomic DNA diluted to around 10 ng/uL. TCRdb's table, derived via immunoSEQ multiplex PCR, lists solely in-frame clones and lacks some. The top ten clones hold roughly 0.9% of a sample with approximately 31,000 clones, approximately 85% of them seen once. Lysates of CMV-infected fibroblasts at 9.5 to 10 ug/mL stimulated these cells. Memory cells lacking CD40L and CD69 with high CD45RO were sorted. Inclusion required CMV-positive serology and CD4+ counts above 400 cells/uL. In regard to this clone: The antigen remains unidentified.

V shed 5 bases and J shed 2 bases, with 15 bases lying between them. Germline CDR1 reads MNHEY; CDR2 reads SMNVEV (reference sequence). The length of the CDR3 is 15 residues. This chain connects TRBV27 to TRBJ2-5; D ambiguous. The sequenced sample was CD4+ T cells sorted from PBMCs after roughly 18-hour stimulation, obtained from a patient who received antiretroviral therapy. The clonotype originates from an adult man with HIV who was CMV-seropositive. The CDR3 is CASSKTWTEQETQYF. The CDR3 DNA reads as TGTGCCAGCAGTAAAACCTGGACGGAGCAAGAGACCCAGTACTTC.